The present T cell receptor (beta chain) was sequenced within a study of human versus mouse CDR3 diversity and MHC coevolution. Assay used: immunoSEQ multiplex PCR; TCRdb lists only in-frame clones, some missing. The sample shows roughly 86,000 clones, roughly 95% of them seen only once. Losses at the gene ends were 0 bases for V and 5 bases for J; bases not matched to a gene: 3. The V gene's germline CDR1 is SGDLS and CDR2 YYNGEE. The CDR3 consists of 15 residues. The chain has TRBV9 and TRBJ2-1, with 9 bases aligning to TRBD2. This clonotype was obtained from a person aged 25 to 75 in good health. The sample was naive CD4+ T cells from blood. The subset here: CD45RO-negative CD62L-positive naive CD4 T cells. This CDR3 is CASSVEPSGNNEQFF. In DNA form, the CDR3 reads TGTGCCAGCAGCGTAGAACCTAGCGGGAACAATGAGCAGTTCTTC. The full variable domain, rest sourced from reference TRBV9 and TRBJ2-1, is DSGVTQTPKHLITATGQRVTLRCSPRSGDLSVYWYQQSLDQGLQFLIQYYNGEERAKGNILERFSAQQFPDLHSELNLSSLELGDSALYFCASSVEPSGNNEQFFGPGTRLTVL.